This entry is about one T cell receptor beta chain. The junction and the germline gene differ at one end; a read error may be behind it. The PCR was carried out with 60 Vbeta primers and 13 Jbeta primers. Measured with immunoSEQ multiplex PCR; TCRdb has only the in-frame clones, and not every one. The data contain about 170,000 clones, almost 80% of them seen just once; the ten biggest clones take up 6.3%. The source of the sample is a study of cytomegalovirus exposure and HLA in healthy donors. As for the study in general: Sequencing of 150 million to 200 million T cells in an earlier analysis found more than 100 million unique TCR beta sequences.

Material: PBMCs. The TCR comes from a man aged 35 to 55 in good health and CMV-seropositive.

CDR3 residues: CASSLSRDLTTHVF. The CDR3 DNA reads as TGTGCCAGCAGTCTCTCTAGAGATTTGACGACTCATGTCTTC. The rearrangement uses TRBV6-1 and TRBJ2-1, with unresolved D. This CDR3 region has 14 residues. The germline V gene has CDR1 MNHNS and CDR2 SASEGT.